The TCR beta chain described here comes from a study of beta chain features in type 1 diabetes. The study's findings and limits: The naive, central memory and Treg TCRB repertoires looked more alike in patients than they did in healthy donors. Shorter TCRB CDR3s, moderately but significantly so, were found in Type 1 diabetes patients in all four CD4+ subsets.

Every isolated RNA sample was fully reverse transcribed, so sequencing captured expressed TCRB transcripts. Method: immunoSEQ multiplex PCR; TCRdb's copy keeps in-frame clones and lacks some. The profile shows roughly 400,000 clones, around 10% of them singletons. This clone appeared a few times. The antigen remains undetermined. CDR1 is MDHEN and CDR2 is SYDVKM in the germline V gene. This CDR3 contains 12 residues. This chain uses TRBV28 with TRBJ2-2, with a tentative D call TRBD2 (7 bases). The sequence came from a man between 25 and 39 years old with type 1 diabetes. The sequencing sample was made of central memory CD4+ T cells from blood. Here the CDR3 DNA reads TGTGCGGCGGGGGCTCAAACCGGGGAGCTGTTTTTT. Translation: CAAGAQTGELFF. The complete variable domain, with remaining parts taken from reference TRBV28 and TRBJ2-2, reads DVKVTQSSRYLVKRTGEKVFLECVQDMDHENMFWYRQDPGLGLRLIYFSYDVKMKEKGDIPEGYSVSREKKERFSLILESASTNQTSMYLCAAGAQTGELFFGEGSRLTVL.